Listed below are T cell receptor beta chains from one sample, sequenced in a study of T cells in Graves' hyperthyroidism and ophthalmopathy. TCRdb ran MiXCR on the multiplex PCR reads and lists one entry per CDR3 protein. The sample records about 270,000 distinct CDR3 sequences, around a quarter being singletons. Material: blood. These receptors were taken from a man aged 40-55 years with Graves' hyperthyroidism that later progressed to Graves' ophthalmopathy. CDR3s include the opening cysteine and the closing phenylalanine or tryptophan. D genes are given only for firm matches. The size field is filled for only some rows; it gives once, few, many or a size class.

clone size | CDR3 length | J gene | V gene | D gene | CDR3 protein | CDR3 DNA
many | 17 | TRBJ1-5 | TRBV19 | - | CASSIDRTGNSNQPQHF | TGTGCCAGTAGTATAGATCGGACGGGAAATAGCAATCAGCCCCAGCATTTT
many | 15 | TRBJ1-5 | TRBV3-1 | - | CASSQGGGAQQPQHF | TGTGCCAGCAGCCAAGGTGGTGGGGCTCAACAGCCCCAGCATTTT
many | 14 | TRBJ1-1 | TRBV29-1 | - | CSVVAWRGGIEAFF | TGCAGCGTTGTGGCCTGGCGGGGTGGGATTGAAGCTTTCTTT
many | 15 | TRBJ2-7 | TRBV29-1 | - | CSVVGAAGAPYEQYF | TGCAGCGTTGTAGGTGCGGCAGGGGCGCCCTACGAGCAGTACTTC
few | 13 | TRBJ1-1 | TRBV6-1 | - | CASRVHRNTEAFF | TGTGCCAGCAGGGTTCATAGGAACACTGAAGCTTTCTTT
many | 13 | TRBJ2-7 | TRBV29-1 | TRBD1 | CSVRTGTGNEQYF | TGCAGCGTTCGCACCGGGACAGGGAACGAGCAGTACTTC
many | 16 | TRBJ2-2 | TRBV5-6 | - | CASSFGTPSNTGELFF | TGTGCCAGCAGCTTCGGGACTCCAAGTAACACCGGGGAGCTGTTTTTT
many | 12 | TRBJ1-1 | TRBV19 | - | CASTDRNTEAFF | TGTGCCAGCACAGACAGGAACACTGAAGCTTTCTTT
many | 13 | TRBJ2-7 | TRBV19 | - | CASSTVPGEEQYF | TGTGCCAGTAGTACGGTTCCAGGGGAGGAGCAGTACTTC
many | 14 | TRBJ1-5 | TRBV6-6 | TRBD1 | CASSSGTGNQPQHF | TGTGCCAGCAGTTCAGGGACAGGCAATCAGCCCCAGCATTTT
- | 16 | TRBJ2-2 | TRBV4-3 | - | CASSQDLLAWAGELFF | TGCGCCAGCAGCCAAGATCTCCTAGCGTGGGCCGGGGAGCTGTTTTTT
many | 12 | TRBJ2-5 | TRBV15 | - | CATSGGRETQYF | TGTGCCACCTCGGGGGGCCGGGAGACCCAGTACTTC
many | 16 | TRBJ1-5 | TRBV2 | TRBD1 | CASSEATTGANQPQHF | TGTGCCAGCAGTGAAGCGACGACAGGGGCAAATCAGCCCCAGCATTTT
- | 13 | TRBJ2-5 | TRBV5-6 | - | CASSKDRRETQYF | TGTGCCAGCAGCAAGGACCGACGGGAGACCCAGTACTTC
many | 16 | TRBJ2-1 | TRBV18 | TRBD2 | CASSPFASGSRSEQFF | TGTGCCAGCTCACCTTTTGCTAGCGGGAGTCGAAGTGAGCAGTTCTTC
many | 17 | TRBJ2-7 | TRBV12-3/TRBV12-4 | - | CASSSDRGLSHSYEQYF | TGTGCCAGCAGCTCTGACAGAGGCCTATCCCACTCCTACGAGCAGTACTTC
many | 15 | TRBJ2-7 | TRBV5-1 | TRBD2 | CASSLMSGGSYEQYF | TGCGCCAGCAGCTTGATGAGCGGGGGCTCCTACGAGCAGTACTTC
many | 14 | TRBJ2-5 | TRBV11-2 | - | CASSSTAGTETQYF | TGTGCCAGCAGCTCCACTGCAGGGACAGAGACCCAGTACTTC
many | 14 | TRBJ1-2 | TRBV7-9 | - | CASSLDTATSGYTF | TGTGCCAGCAGCTTAGACACAGCCACCTCTGGCTACACCTTC
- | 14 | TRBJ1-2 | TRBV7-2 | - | CASSLAQGIGGYTF | TGTGCCAGCAGCTTAGCCCAGGGAATTGGTGGCTACACCTTC
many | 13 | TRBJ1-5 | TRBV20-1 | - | CSAIRGDNQPQHF | TGCAGTGCTATCAGGGGTGACAATCAGCCCCAGCATTTT
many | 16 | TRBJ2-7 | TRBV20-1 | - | CSARAPNTGNNYEQYF | TGCAGTGCTCGAGCCCCTAACACAGGGAATAACTACGAGCAGTACTTC
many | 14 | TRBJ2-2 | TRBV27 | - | CASSLDKNTGELFF | TGTGCCAGCTCACTCGACAAGAACACCGGGGAGCTGTTTTTT
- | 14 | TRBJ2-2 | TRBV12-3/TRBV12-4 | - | CASSPWEVTGELFF | TGTGCCAGCAGCCCATGGGAAGTCACCGGGGAGCTGTTTTTT
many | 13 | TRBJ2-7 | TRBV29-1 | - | CSVEFGRGYEQYF | TGCAGCGTTGAATTCGGAAGGGGCTACGAGCAGTACTTC
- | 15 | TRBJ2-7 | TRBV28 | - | CASSPLRTNLYEQYF | TGTGCCAGCAGTCCACTAAGGACTAATCTCTACGAGCAGTACTTC
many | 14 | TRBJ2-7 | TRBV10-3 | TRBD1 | CAISTGQGSSEQYF | TGTGCCATCAGTACGGGACAGGGCTCAAGCGAGCAGTACTTC
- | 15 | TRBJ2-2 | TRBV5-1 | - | CASSHRQRYTGELFF | TGCGCCAGCAGCCACCGTCAGCGGTACACCGGGGAGCTGTTTTTT
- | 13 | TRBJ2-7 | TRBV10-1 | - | CASSDRQGYEQYF | TGCGCCAGCAGTGATCGGCAGGGGTACGAGCAGTACTTC
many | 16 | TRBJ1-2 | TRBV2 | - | CASSEEGTPRGYGYTF | TGTGCCAGCAGTGAAGAAGGGACACCCCGAGGCTATGGCTACACCTTC
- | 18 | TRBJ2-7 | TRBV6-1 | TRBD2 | CASSELSSGRTSGYEQYF | TGTGCCAGCAGTGAATTATCGAGCGGGAGGACTAGCGGGTACGAGCAGTACTTC
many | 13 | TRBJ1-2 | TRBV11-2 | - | CASSWGFSYGYTF | TGTGCCAGCAGCTGGGGGTTTAGCTATGGCTACACCTTC
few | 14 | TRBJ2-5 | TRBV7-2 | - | CASSPQLGPETQYF | TGTGCCAGCAGCCCTCAACTAGGCCCAGAGACCCAGTACTTC